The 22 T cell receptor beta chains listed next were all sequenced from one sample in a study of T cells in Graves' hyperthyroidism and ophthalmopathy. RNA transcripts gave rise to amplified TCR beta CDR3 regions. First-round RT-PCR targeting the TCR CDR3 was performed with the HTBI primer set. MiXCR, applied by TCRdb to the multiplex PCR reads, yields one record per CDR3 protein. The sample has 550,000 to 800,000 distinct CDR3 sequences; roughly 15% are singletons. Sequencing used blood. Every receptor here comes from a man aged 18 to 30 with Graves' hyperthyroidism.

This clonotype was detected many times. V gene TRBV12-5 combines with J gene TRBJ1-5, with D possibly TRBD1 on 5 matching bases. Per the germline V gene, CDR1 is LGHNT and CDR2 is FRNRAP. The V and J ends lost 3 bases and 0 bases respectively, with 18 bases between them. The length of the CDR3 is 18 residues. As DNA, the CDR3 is TGTGCTAGTGGTTTAAGGCCATGGGGGGAGAATAGCAATCAGCCCCAGCATTTT. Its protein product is CASGLRPWGENSNQPQHF.

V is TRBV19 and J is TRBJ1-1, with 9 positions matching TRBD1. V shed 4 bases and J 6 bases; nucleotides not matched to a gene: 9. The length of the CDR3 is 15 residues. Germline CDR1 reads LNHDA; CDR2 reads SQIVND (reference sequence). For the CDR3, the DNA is TGTGCCAGTAGTAGATTACAGGGGGCGCGGGCTGAAGCTTTCTTT. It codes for CASSRLQGARAEAFF.

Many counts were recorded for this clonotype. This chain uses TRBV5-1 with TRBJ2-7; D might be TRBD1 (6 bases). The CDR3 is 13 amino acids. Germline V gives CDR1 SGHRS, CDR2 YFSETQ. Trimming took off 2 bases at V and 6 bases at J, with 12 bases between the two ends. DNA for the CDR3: TGCGCCAGCAGCTTCACAGGGTATAGCGAGCAGTACTTC. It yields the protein CASSFTGYSEQYF. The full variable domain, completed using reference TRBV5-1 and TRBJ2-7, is KAGVTQTPRYLIKTRGQQVTLSCSPISGHRSVSWYQQTPGQGLQFLFEYFSETQRNKGNFPGRFSGRQFSNSRSEMNVSTLELGDSALYLCASSFTGYSEQYFGPGTRLTVT.

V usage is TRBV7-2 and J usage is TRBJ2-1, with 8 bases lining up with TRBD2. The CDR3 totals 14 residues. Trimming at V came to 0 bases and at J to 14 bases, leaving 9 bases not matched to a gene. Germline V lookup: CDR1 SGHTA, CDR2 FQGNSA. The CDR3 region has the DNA TGTGCCAGCAGCTTAGCCCTAGCCGGGACTAGAGAGTTCTTC. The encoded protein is CASSLALAGTREFF.

The CDR3 here is CASSLKWEAFF. The CDR3 DNA follows: TGTGCCAGCAGTTTAAAGTGGGAAGCTTTCTTT. The chain employs TRBV28 and TRBJ1-1; D unresolved. Between the trimmed V and J ends, which lost 2 bases and 8 bases, there was a span of 6 bases. The CDR3 has 11 residues. The germline gives CDR1 MDHEN, CDR2 SYDVKM.

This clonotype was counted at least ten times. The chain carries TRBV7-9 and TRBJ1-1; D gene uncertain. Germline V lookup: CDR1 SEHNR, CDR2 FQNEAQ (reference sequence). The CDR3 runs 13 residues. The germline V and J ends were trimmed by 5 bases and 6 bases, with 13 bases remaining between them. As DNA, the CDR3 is TGTGCCAGCAGCGCCCTAGGTAGGCCTGAAGCTTTCTTT. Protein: CASSALGRPEAFF.

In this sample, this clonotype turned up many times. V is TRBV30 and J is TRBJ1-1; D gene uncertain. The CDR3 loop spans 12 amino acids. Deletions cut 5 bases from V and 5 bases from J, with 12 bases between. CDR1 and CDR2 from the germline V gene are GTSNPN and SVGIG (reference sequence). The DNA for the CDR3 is TGTGCCTGGTTCCGGGATGGGACTGAAGCTTTCTTT. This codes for CAWFRDGTEAFF.

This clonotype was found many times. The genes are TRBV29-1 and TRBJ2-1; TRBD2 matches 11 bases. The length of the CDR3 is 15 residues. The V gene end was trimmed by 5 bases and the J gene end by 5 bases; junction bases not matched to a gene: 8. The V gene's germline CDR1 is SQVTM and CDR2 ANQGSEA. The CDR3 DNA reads TGCAGCGTTATTACCAGACTAGCGGGGAACAATGAGCAGTTCTTC. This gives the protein CSVITRLAGNNEQFF.

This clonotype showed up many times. The CDR3 region has the DNA TGTGCCAGCAGAGCAGGGGGGATCACTGAAGCTTTCTTT. Translating gives CASRAGGITEAFF. This sequence joins TRBV12-3 or TRBV12-4 and TRBJ1-1, with 7 nucleotides matching TRBD1. V was clipped by 6 bases and J by 4 bases; unmatched bases: 5. The CDR3 has 13 residues.

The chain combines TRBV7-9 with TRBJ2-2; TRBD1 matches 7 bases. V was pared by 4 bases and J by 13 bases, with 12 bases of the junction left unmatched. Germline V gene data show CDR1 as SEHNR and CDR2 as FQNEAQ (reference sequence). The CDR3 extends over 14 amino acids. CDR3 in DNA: TGTGCCAGCAGCTCAGTAACAGGGGCCCCAGTGCTGTTTTTT. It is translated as CASSSVTGAPVLFF.

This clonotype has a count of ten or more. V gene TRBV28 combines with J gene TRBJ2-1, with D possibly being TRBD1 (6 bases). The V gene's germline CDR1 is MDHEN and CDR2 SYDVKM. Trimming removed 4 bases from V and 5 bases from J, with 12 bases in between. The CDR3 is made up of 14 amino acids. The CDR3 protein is CASSSGDGDNEQFF. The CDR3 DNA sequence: TGTGCCAGCAGTTCAGGGGACGGGGACAATGAGCAGTTCTTC.

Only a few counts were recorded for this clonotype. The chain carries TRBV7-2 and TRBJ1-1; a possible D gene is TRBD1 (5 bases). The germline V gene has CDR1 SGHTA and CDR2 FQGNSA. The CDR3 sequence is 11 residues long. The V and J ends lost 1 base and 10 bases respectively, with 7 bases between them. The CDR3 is CASSLGGLAFF. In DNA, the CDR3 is TGTGCCAGCAGCTTAGGGGGGTTAGCTTTCTTT.

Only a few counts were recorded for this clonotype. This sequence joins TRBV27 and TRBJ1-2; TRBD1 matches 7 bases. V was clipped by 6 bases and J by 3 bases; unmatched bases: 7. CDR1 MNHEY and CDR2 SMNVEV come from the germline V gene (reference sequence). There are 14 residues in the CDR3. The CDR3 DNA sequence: TGTGCCAGCAGACCAGTCAGGGGGGACTATGGCTACACCTTC. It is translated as CASRPVRGDYGYTF.

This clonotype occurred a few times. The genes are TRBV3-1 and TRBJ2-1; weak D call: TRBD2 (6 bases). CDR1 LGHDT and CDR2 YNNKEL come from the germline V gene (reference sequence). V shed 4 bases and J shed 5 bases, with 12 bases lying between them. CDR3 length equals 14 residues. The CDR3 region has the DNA TGTGCCAGCAGCCGGGCGGGAACTAACAATGAGCAGTTCTTC. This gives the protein CASSRAGTNNEQFF.

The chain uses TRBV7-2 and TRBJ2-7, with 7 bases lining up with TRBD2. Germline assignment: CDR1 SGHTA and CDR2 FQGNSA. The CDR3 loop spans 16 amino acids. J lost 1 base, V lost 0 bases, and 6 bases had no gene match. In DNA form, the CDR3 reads TGTGCCAGCAGCTTAGCGGGAGCGGGACGATCCTACGAGCAGTACTTC. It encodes CASSLAGAGRSYEQYF.

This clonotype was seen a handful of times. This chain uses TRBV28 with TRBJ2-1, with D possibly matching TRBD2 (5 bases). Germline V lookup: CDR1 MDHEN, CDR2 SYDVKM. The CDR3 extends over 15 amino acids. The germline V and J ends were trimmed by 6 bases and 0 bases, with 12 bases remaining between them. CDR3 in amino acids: CASSSPGFSYNEQFF. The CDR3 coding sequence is TGTGCCAGCAGCTCTCCGGGGTTCTCCTACAATGAGCAGTTCTTC.

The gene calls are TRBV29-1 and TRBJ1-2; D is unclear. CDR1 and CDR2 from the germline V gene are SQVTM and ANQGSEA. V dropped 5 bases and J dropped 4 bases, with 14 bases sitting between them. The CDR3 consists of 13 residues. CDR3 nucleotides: TGCAGCGTTAACTTGCCGGCCTTCTATGGCTACACCTTC. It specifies CSVNLPAFYGYTF.

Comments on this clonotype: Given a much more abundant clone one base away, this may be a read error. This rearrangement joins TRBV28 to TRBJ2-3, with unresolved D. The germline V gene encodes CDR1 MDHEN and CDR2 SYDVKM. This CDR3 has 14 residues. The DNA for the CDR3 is TGTGCCAGCAGTTTAACCCCGGTCGGAGATGCGCAGTATTTT. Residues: CASSLTPVGDAQYF.

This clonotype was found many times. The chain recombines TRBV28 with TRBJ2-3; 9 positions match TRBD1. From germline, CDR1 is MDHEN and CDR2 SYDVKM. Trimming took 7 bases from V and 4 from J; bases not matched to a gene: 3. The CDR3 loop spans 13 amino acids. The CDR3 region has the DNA TGTGCCAGCACGCGACAGGGGGCAGATACGCAGTATTTT. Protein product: CASTRQGADTQYF. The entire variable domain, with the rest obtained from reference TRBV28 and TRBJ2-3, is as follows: DVKVTQSSRYLVKRTGEKVFLECVQDMDHENMFWYRQDPGLGLRLIYFSYDVKMKEKGDIPEGYSVSREKKERFSLILESASTNQTSMYLCASTRQGADTQYFGPGTRLTVL.

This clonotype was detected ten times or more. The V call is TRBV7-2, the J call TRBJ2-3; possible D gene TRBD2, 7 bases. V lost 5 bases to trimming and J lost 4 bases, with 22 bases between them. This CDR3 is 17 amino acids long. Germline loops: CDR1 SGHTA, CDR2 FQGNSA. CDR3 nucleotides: TGTGCCAGCAGCGGGGGGGGACAAGGTCTTGGCGCAGATACGCAGTATTTT. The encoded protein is CASSGGGQGLGADTQYF.

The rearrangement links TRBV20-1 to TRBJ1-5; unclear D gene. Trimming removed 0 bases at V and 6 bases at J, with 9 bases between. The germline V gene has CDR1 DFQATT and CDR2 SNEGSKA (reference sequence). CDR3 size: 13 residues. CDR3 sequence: CSARDTSPQPQHF. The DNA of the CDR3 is TGCAGTGCTAGAGATACCTCCCCTCAGCCCCAGCATTTT.

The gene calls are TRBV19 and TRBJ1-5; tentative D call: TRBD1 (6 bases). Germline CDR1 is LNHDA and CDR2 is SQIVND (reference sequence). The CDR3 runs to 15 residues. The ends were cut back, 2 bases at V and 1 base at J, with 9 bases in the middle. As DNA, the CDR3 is TGTGCCAGTAGTATACCGAGGGGGAGCAATCAGCCCCAGCATTTT. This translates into CASSIPRGSNQPQHF. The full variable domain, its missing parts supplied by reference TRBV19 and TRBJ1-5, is DGGITQSPKYLFRKEGQNVTLSCEQNLNHDAMYWYRQDPGQGLRLIYYSQIVNDFQKGDIAEGYSVSREKKESFPLTVTSAQKNPTAFYLCASSIPRGSNQPQHFGDGTRLSIL.